The subject of this entry is one T cell receptor (beta chain). Germline V gene data show CDR1 as MNHEY and CDR2 as SMNVEV (reference sequence). Trimming took off 3 bases at V and 6 bases at J, with 12 bases between the two ends. The CDR3 is 14 amino acids. This record comes from a study of T cell changes during pregnancy in multiple sclerosis. Profiled with immunoSEQ multiplex PCR; TCRdb holds only in-frame clones, not every one. The table has tens of thousands of clones, roughly 90% seen once. The chain carries TRBV27 and TRBJ2-4; the D is unclear. The sequencing here drew on peripheral blood, taken in the first trimester of pregnancy. The TCR sequence derives from a female donor in good health, enrolled as a control in a pregnancy study. This chain's CDR3 is CASSLALSPNIQYF. The CDR3 bases are TGTGCCAGCAGTTTGGCTCTTTCTCCAAACATTCAGTACTTC.